One and the same sample provided the 31 T cell receptor beta chains below, sequenced in a study of blood T cell repertoires in COVID-19 (dated by TCRdb to 2020 to 2021). Receptors were amplified or captured by the immunoSEQ multiplex PCR assay. The immuneACCESS repertoire file appears here via TCRdb, limited to in-frame rearrangements. These files lack a portion of the clones; in checked studies, under half of the deficit traces to unresolved V genes, and the cause of the others is not known. This sample comprises around 620,000 clones, approximately 90% of them detected only once. Roughly 0.25% of the sample rests with the top ten. The sample was peripheral blood. Receptors originate from a woman between 18 and 29 years old with acute or convalescent COVID-19.

The rearrangement links TRBV10-3 to TRBJ2-5; D unclear. CDR1 is ENHRY and CDR2 is SYGVKD in the germline V gene. The length of the CDR3 is 13 residues. V shed 3 bases and J shed 2 bases, with 7 bases lying between them. The CDR3, as DNA: TGTGCCATCAGTGAAGAGGAGCAAGAGACCCAGTACTTC. The encoded protein is CAISEEEQETQYF.

This chain joins TRBV15 and TRBJ1-2; 8 nucleotides agree with TRBD1. The ends lost 1 base at V and 5 bases at J; junction bases unmatched: 9. The CDR3 spans 16 residues. The V gene's germline CDR1 is LNHNV and CDR2 YYDKDF (reference sequence). CDR3 region: CATSRVLPGQVYGYTF. CDR3 bases: TGTGCCACCAGCAGAGTCCTCCCGGGACAGGTATATGGCTACACCTTC.

This chain joins TRBV7-9 and TRBJ1-4, with TRBD1 identical over 7 bases. The V and J ends lost 3 bases and 4 bases, in that order; junction bases with no gene match: 5. The CDR3 consists of 15 residues. In germline, CDR1 is SEHNR, CDR2 FQNEAQ (reference sequence). The CDR3 DNA reads TGTGCCAGCAGCTTTTATGACAGGGTTAATGAAAAACTGTTTTTT. Amino acid sequence: CASSFYDRVNEKLFF.

The rearrangement links TRBV3-1 (or the pseudogene TRBV3-2) to TRBJ1-1, with 12 bases that match TRBD1. In germline, CDR1 is LGHDT, CDR2 YNNKEL (reference sequence). There are 17 residues in the CDR3. Trimming at V came to 0 bases and at J to 5 bases, leaving 7 bases not matched to a gene. The chain's CDR3 is CASSQDLGQGALTEAFF. The DNA for the CDR3 is TGTGCCAGCAGCCAAGATCTGGGACAGGGGGCTTTAACTGAAGCTTTCTTT.

The rearrangement joins TRBV6-2 or TRBV6-3 to TRBJ2-1, with 7 positions matching TRBD1. Germline V gives CDR1 MNHEY, CDR2 SVGEGT. The CDR3 runs to 17 residues. Trimming cost V 2 bases and J 6 bases; bases outside gene matches: 13. The CDR3 nucleotides are TGTGCCAGCAGTTACCGTCGATTCCGGGACAGTTTCAATGAGCAGTTCTTC. Translating gives CASSYRRFRDSFNEQFF.

This chain links TRBV19 with TRBJ1-4; TRBD1 might be the D (5 bases). Per the germline V gene, CDR1 is LNHDA and CDR2 is SQIVND (reference sequence). Trimming took off 2 bases at V and 11 bases at J, with 24 bases between the two ends. This CDR3 has 17 amino acids. The CDR3 region has the DNA TGTGCCAGTAGTATATCAAATCTGGGGGGACCCAGGCGGAAACTGTTTTTT. It is translated as CASSISNLGGPRRKLFF.

V usage is TRBV24-1 and J usage is TRBJ1-5; TRBD1 might be the D (6 bases). CDR3 length equals 14 residues. V shed 11 bases and J shed 3 bases, with 16 bases lying between them. From germline, CDR1 is KGHDR and CDR2 SFDVKD. The CDR3 bases are TGTGCCAACCAAAAAGGGGGACACAATCAGCCCCAGCATTTT. Its translation: CANQKGGHNQPQHF.

The chain carries TRBV6-5 and TRBJ1-6; 8 nucleotides line up with TRBD1. Germline trimming cut 2 bases from V and 7 bases from J; bases unmatched to any gene: 7. The CDR3 is made up of 16 amino acids. The germline gives CDR1 MNHEY, CDR2 SVGAGI. CDR3 DNA sequence: TGTGCCAGCAGTTACCCCTCAGGGGGCCAAAATTCACCCCTCCACTTT. Translated, it gives CASSYPSGGQNSPLHF.

The chain has TRBV25-1 and TRBJ1-1; 7 positions agree with TRBD1. J gave up 8 bases and V 2 bases, and 17 bases lay outside the gene matches. The CDR3 consists of 17 residues. The germline CDR1 and CDR2 sequences are MGHDK and SYGVNS. CDR3 nucleotide sequence: TGTGCCAGCAGTGAAATACAAACCTCGGGAGGGGGCGCCGAAGCTTTCTTT. It translates to CASSEIQTSGGGAEAFF. Together with reference TRBV25-1 and TRBJ1-1, the CDR3 gives the full variable domain: EADIYQTPRYLVIGTGKKITLECSQTMGHDKMYWYQQDPGMELHLIHYSYGVNSTEKGDLSSESTVSRIRTEHFPLTLESARPSHTSQYLCASSEIQTSGGGAEAFFGQGTRLTVV.

V is TRBV6-5 and J is TRBJ1-1; D is perhaps TRBD1 (5 bases). The germline V gene has CDR1 MNHEY and CDR2 SVGAGI. V was trimmed by 7 bases and J by 5 bases, leaving 17 bases between them. The CDR3 consists of 14 residues. CDR3 sequence reads: CASNPGRGGTEAFF. Here the CDR3 DNA reads TGTGCCAGCAATCCGGGACGGGGGGGGACTGAAGCTTTCTTT.

The genes are TRBV24-1 and TRBJ2-3; 7 nucleotides align to TRBD2. V shed 3 bases, J shed 5 bases, and the junction held 4 bases outside the gene matches. This CDR3 spans 14 amino acids. The germline V gene has CDR1 KGHDR and CDR2 SFDVKD. Here the CDR3 reads CATSDTGLVDTQYF. CDR3 sequence (DNA): TGTGCCACCAGTGATACTGGACTAGTAGATACGCAGTATTTT.

The chain has TRBV11-2 and TRBJ2-7; D unresolved. Germline V gene lookup returns CDR1 SGHAT and CDR2 FQNNGV. The CDR3 is 13 amino acids. Between the trimmed V and J ends, which lost 3 bases and 0 bases, there was a span of 6 bases. CDR3 DNA sequence: TGTGCCAGCAGCTTTGCGAGCTCCTACGAGCAGTACTTC. Its protein product is CASSFASSYEQYF.

The chain combines TRBV18 with TRBJ1-4; 9 bases map to TRBD1. The CDR3 sequence is 14 residues long. The trim removed 4 bases at V and 7 bases at J, leaving 4 bases unmatched. Germline lookup yields CDR1 KGHSH and CDR2 LQKENI. CDR3 loop: CASSQGQGFEKLFF. CDR3 nucleotide sequence: TGTGCCAGCTCACAGGGACAGGGCTTTGAAAAACTGTTTTTT.

Only one count was recorded for this clone. The chain links TRBV19 to TRBJ1-3; the D gene is possibly TRBD1 (5 bases). V gave up 7 bases and J gave up 0 bases, with 13 bases separating them. This CDR3 has 15 residues. The germline CDR1 and CDR2 sequences are LNHDA and SQIVND (reference sequence). CDR3: CASTTDRRSGNTIYF. CDR3 coding DNA: TGTGCCAGTACCACTGACAGACGCTCTGGAAACACCATATATTTT.

The chain has TRBV29-1 and TRBJ2-2; 10 bases match TRBD1. CDR3 length: 12 residues. Germline V gives CDR1 SQVTM, CDR2 ANQGSEA. CDR3 in DNA: TGCACCGGGACAGGGGACACCGGGGAGCTGTTTTTT. Translating gives CTGTGDTGELFF.

The chain employs TRBV6-6 and TRBJ1-5; D unresolved. Germline V gene sequence: CDR1 MNHNY, CDR2 SVGAGI (reference sequence). The CDR3 length is 14 residues. Trimming left V 3 bases short and J 3 bases short, with 9 bases between. Written as DNA, the CDR3 is TGTGCCAGCAGTTATGGAGGGCCCAATCAGCCCCAGCATTTT. Residues: CASSYGGPNQPQHF.

The V and J genes are TRBV12-2 and TRBJ1-2; the table's TRBD1 call for D was not verified on the DNA. TRBV12-2 is listed as a pseudogene. This CDR3 is 16 amino acids long. The CDR3 sequence is CASRLPGQDVYYGYTF. As DNA, the CDR3 is TGTGCAAGTCGCCTTCCGGGACAGGACGTTTACTATGGCTACACCTTC.

The chain is built from TRBV24-1 and TRBJ2-2; a weak D match, TRBD2 (5 bases). Deletions cut 4 bases from V and 3 bases from J, with 14 bases between. CDR3 size: 16 residues. Looked up from germline, CDR1 is KGHDR and CDR2 is SFDVKD. The CDR3 here is CATSDRRKSDTGELFF. The DNA for the CDR3 is TGTGCCACCAGTGACCGGAGGAAGTCGGACACCGGGGAGCTGTTTTTT.

The chain links TRBV6-5 to TRBJ1-3; D is perhaps TRBD1 (6 bases). CDR1 is MNHEY and CDR2 is SVGAGI in the germline V gene. V lost 4 bases to trimming and J lost 1 base, with 14 bases between them. CDR3 size: 16 residues. The CDR3: CASSSSGTRSGNTIYF. The CDR3 region has the DNA TGTGCCAGCAGTTCCTCCGGGACAAGGTCTGGAAACACCATATATTTT.

As regards this clone: At the DNA level, this CDR3 is encoded by other sequences in the same sample as well. This rearrangement joins TRBV13 to TRBJ1-5; D possibly corresponds to TRBD1 (5 bases). Trimming stripped 0 bases from V and 2 bases from J, with 5 bases between. Per germline, CDR1 PRHDT and CDR2 FYEKMQ (reference sequence). The CDR3 consists of 14 residues. For the CDR3, the DNA is TGTGCCAGCAGCTTAGGCAGGGGCAATCAGCCCCAGCATTTT. This sequence encodes CASSLGRGNQPQHF.

The rearrangement joins TRBV5-1 to TRBJ2-7; D is uncertain. Germline V gene sequence: CDR1 SGHRS, CDR2 YFSETQ. Trimming left V 4 bases short and J 0 bases short, with 5 bases between. The CDR3 is made up of 12 amino acids. The chain's CDR3 is CASSVYSYEQYF. DNA of the CDR3: TGCGCCAGCAGCGTGTACTCCTACGAGCAGTACTTC. Supplemented by reference TRBV5-1 and TRBJ2-7, the full variable domain reads KAGVTQTPRYLIKTRGQQVTLSCSPISGHRSVSWYQQTPGQGLQFLFEYFSETQRNKGNFPGRFSGRQFSNSRSEMNVSTLELGDSALYLCASSVYSYEQYFGPGTRLTVT.

The CDR3 is CASSPGPPGETQYF. CDR3 DNA sequence: TGCGCCAGCAGCCCGGGCCCGCCGGGGGAGACCCAGTACTTC. The genes are TRBV4-1 and TRBJ2-5; tentative D call: TRBD2 (5 bases). The CDR3 is made up of 14 amino acids. The V and J ends lost 4 bases and 5 bases respectively, with 14 bases between them. Germline values: CDR1 MGHRA, CDR2 YSYEKL.

The J gene is TRBJ2-1, the V gene TRBV6-5; possibly TRBD2 for D (6 bases). V lost 2 bases and J 6 bases, leaving 14 bases between the germline ends. The CDR3 is made up of 15 amino acids. Germline-derived CDR1 and CDR2 are MNHEY and SVGAGI. Here the CDR3 reads CASSYGGYGRNEQFF. CDR3 bases: TGTGCCAGCAGTTACGGGGGGTATGGGCGCAATGAGCAGTTCTTC.

The chain employs TRBV6-6 and TRBJ1-2; D remains unclear. Trimming cost V 2 bases and J 5 bases, with 12 bases left between them. Germline assignment: CDR1 MNHNY and CDR2 SVGAGI (reference sequence). There are 14 residues in the CDR3. The CDR3 bases are TGTGCCAGCAGTTACAAGGGAGGAGGGTATGGCTACACCTTC. This codes for CASSYKGGGYGYTF.

The chain carries TRBV11-2 and TRBJ2-2, with 8 bases lining up with TRBD1. From germline, CDR1 is SGHAT and CDR2 FQNNGV. Trimming cost V 5 bases and J 4 bases; bases outside gene matches: 6. The CDR3 covers 15 residues. CDR3 protein: CASSPRGRGTGELFF. The CDR3 region has the DNA TGTGCCAGCAGCCCCAGGGGGCGCGGCACCGGGGAGCTGTTTTTT.

The chain links TRBV3-1 (or the pseudogene TRBV3-2) to TRBJ1-2, with 12 bases aligning to TRBD1. The CDR3 runs 17 residues. Germline trimming cut 1 base from V and 8 bases from J; bases unmatched to any gene: 11. The germline V gene has CDR1 LGHDT and CDR2 YNNKEL (reference sequence). The CDR3 is CASSQVIRGQGAGGYTF. CDR3 sequence (DNA): TGTGCCAGCAGCCAAGTCATCAGGGGACAGGGGGCGGGGGGCTACACCTTC.

As DNA, the CDR3 is TGCGCCAGCAGCCAAGAGAGTCCAGGGGGTGTCTATGGCTACACCTTC. Translated: CASSQESPGGVYGYTF. The gene calls are TRBV4-3 and TRBJ1-2; TRBD1 aligns across 7 bases. The CDR3 contains 16 residues. Unmatched junction bases numbered 8, after V lost 0 bases and J lost 4 bases. The germline V gene encodes CDR1 LGHNA and CDR2 YSLEER.

The chain employs TRBV6-2 or TRBV6-3 and TRBJ2-2, with D possibly being TRBD2 (7 bases). Trimming stripped 0 bases from V and 1 base from J, with 15 bases between. The CDR3 covers 18 residues. Germline CDR1 is MNHEY and CDR2 is SVGEGT. Here the CDR3 DNA reads TGTGCCAGCAGTTACTCGGCTTCGGGGGGCAGGAACACCGGGGAGCTGTTTTTT. Encoded protein: CASSYSASGGRNTGELFF.

This clone was counted a single time. The genes are TRBV9 and TRBJ2-2; maybe TRBD1 (6 bases). Germline assignment: CDR1 SGDLS and CDR2 YYNGEE. The germline V and J ends were trimmed by 3 bases and 7 bases, with 13 bases remaining between them. CDR3 length equals 14 residues. DNA for the CDR3: TGTGCCAGCAGCGGAACAGGGACGGGCGGGGAGCTGTTTTTT. Translation gives CASSGTGTGGELFF.

The rearrangement links TRBV2 to TRBJ2-5; 7 positions agree with TRBD2. The trim removed 6 bases at V and 4 bases at J, leaving 11 bases unmatched. The CDR3 loop spans 15 amino acids. The germline CDR1 and CDR2 sequences are SNHLY and FYNNEI. The CDR3 loop reads CASSGTGGGRETQYF. The CDR3 bases are TGTGCCAGCAGCGGTACGGGGGGAGGACGAGAGACCCAGTACTTC. The full variable domain, in which reference TRBV2 and TRBJ2-5 provide the parts outside the CDR3, is EPEVTQTPSHQVTQMGQEVILRCVPISNHLYFYWYRQILGQKVEFLVSFYNNEISEKSEIFDDQFSVERPDGSNFTLKIRSTKLEDSAMYFCASSGTGGGRETQYFGPGTRLLVL.

The table lists this clone with a count of one. The chain uses TRBV19 and TRBJ2-7; D remains ambiguous. The CDR3 contains 15 residues. Germline assignment: CDR1 LNHDA and CDR2 SQIVND (reference sequence). The V and J ends lost 1 base and 5 bases respectively, with 15 bases between them. The chain's CDR3 is CASSIGRFRFDEQYF. CDR3 sequence (DNA): TGTGCCAGTAGTATAGGGAGATTTCGGTTCGACGAGCAGTACTTC.